This T cell receptor beta chain is drawn from a study of Ad26.COV2.S vaccination and SARS-CoV-2 variants. General study findings and limits: After vaccination, substantial breadth of spike-specific CD8+ and CD4+ responses was reported. Vaccine and placebo groups showed comparable non-spike TCR breadth. Vaccinees displayed broader spike-specific TCR repertoires than placebo recipients.

V lost 2 bases and J 3 bases, leaving 12 bases between the germline ends. CDR3 length: 15 residues. Germline V lookup: CDR1 LGHDT, CDR2 YNNKEL (reference sequence). Concerning this clone itself: The antigen is not known. This CDR3 is also generated by other DNA sequences in the sample.

Clones were sequenced by immunoSEQ multiplex PCR, and TCRdb holds only the in-frame ones, with some missing. The sample consists of 300,000 to 450,000 clones, roughly nine tenths of them appearing once. Sequences were derived from peripheral blood, sampled after recovery from COVID-19. The genes are TRBV3-1 (or the pseudogene TRBV3-2) and TRBJ2-3; D might be TRBD2 (6 bases). The TCR sequence derives from a human donor who had recovered from COVID-19. The chain's CDR3 is CASSQRAGRTDTQYF. The DNA for the CDR3 is TGTGCCAGCAGCCAACGGGCGGGGAGGACAGATACGCAGTATTTT.